One sample yielded the 13 T cell receptor beta chains listed below, sequenced in a study of regulatory T cells in long-lasting Graves disease. The time point denotes: newly diagnosed GD, antithyroid drugs for less than 3 months. RNA from PBMCs was the source of the TCR library. iRepertoire HTBI primers and Arm-PCR of CDR3 regions built TCR beta libraries. TCRdb reanalysed the multiplex PCR reads using MiXCR and keeps one entry per CDR3 protein. The top ten clones hold 22% of a sample with roughly 380,000 distinct CDR3 sequences, around a sixth of them seen once. The specimen was peripheral blood mononuclear cells (PBMCs), collected at new diagnosis, from a patient treated with antithyroid drugs. Receptors were obtained from a female donor with Graves disease.

A word on this clonotype: Just one base apart from a much larger clone, this may be a read error. The DNA of the CDR3 is TGTGCCAGCGGCTTAGGCGCATCGTTCTATGGCTACACCTTC. Amino acids: CASGLGASFYGYTF. The genes are TRBV11-2 and TRBJ1-2; no reliable D call. The CDR3 totals 14 residues. Germline loops: CDR1 SGHAT, CDR2 FQNNGV.

This clonotype was detected only a few times. The J gene is TRBJ2-7, the V gene TRBV19; D perhaps matches TRBD2 (7 bases). V dropped 3 bases and J dropped 4 bases, with 13 bases sitting between them. The CDR3 length is 14 residues. Germline lookup yields CDR1 LNHDA and CDR2 SQIVND (reference sequence). CDR3 nucleotides: TGTGCCAGTAGTATGGAGCGGGGACAATACGAGCAGTACTTC. It codes for CASSMERGQYEQYF. The complete variable domain, with remaining parts taken from reference TRBV19 and TRBJ2-7, reads DGGITQSPKYLFRKEGQNVTLSCEQNLNHDAMYWYRQDPGQGLRLIYYSQIVNDFQKGDIAEGYSVSREKKESFPLTVTSAQKNPTAFYLCASSMERGQYEQYFGPGTRLTVT.

This clonotype was observed many times. This rearrangement joins TRBV4-1 to TRBJ1-2, with D maybe TRBD1 (6 bases). Germline assignment: CDR1 MGHRA and CDR2 YSYEKL. The V end lost 3 bases, the J end lost 2 bases, and 22 bases lay between the germline ends. CDR3 length equals 18 residues. CDR3 bases: TGCGCCAGCAGCCATGCAGGGGTTAGGGAGCTAAGGAACTATGGCTACACCTTC. Translation gives CASSHAGVRELRNYGYTF.

The chain employs TRBV12-3 or TRBV12-4 and TRBJ1-1; TRBD1 matches 10 bases. V trimming: 3 bases; J trimming: 4 bases; junction bases outside the gene matches: 11. The CDR3 totals 17 residues. The CDR3 DNA reads as TGTGCCAGCAGTTTTGGACAGGGGGTGGCGTGGGGCACTGAAGCTTTCTTT. Residues: CASSFGQGVAWGTEAFF.

This clonotype was picked up many times. The DNA for the CDR3 is TGTGCCAGCAGCTCGACAGGGGTCCCTAATGAAAAACTGTTTTTT. This sequence encodes CASSSTGVPNEKLFF. The J gene is TRBJ1-4, the V gene TRBV7-9; TRBD1 aligns across 8 bases. The germline gives CDR1 SEHNR, CDR2 FQNEAQ (reference sequence). The V segment lost 4 bases and the J segment 3 bases; nucleotides outside the gene matches: 4. The CDR3 length is 15 residues.

This clonotype has only a few counts. The chain uses TRBV7-6 and TRBJ2-6, with 11 bases identical to TRBD2. J was trimmed by 0 bases and V by 5 bases; bases with no gene match: 3. Germline V CDR1 and CDR2: SGHVS, FNYEAQ. This CDR3 is built from 17 residues. CDR3 sequence: CASSGTSGRSGANVLTF. CDR3 coding DNA: TGTGCCAGCAGCGGGACTAGCGGACGCTCTGGGGCCAACGTCCTGACTTTC.

This clonotype was detected many times. This rearrangement joins TRBV7-2 to TRBJ2-7, with D tentatively TRBD2 (6 bases). This CDR3 spans 14 amino acids. V lost 6 bases and J lost 2, with 14 bases in between. The germline V gene has CDR1 SGHTA and CDR2 FQGNSA. CDR3: CASSRGGVAYEQYF. In DNA, the CDR3 is TGTGCCAGCAGTCGGGGCGGGGTTGCCTACGAGCAGTACTTC.

At least ten counts were recorded for this clonotype. The chain employs TRBV6-2 or TRBV6-3 and TRBJ2-1, with D tentatively TRBD2 (6 bases). Trimming pared 2 bases from V and 5 bases from J, leaving 16 bases between. The CDR3 sequence is 16 residues long. Looked up from germline, CDR1 is MNHEY and CDR2 is SVGEGT. CDR3 nucleotides: TGTGCCAGCAGTTACGAGGCGGGGCCCCCTCACAATGAGCAGTTCTTC. The encoded protein is CASSYEAGPPHNEQFF.

The chain uses TRBV4-3 and TRBJ1-1; the match to TRBD1 covers 7 bases. CDR3 length equals 14 residues. Germline V gene lookup returns CDR1 LGHNA and CDR2 YSLEER. V lost 2 bases and J lost 6; bases outside the gene matches: 6. CDR3: CASSQLGQVAEAFF. CDR3 nucleotide sequence: TGCGCCAGCAGCCAACTAGGACAGGTGGCTGAAGCTTTCTTT.

This clonotype was picked up many times. The V call is TRBV28, the J call TRBJ2-7, with 7 bases identical to TRBD1. This CDR3 region has 16 residues. From germline, CDR1 is MDHEN and CDR2 SYDVKM. The ends lost 3 bases at V and 0 bases at J; junction bases unmatched: 8. The CDR3 DNA sequence: TGTGCCAGCAGTTTTTCTCTAGGACAGGTCTCCTACGAGCAGTACTTC. Amino acid sequence: CASSFSLGQVSYEQYF.

This clonotype was observed at least ten times. The rearrangement uses TRBV7-9 and TRBJ2-7; the D gene is possibly TRBD2 (5 bases). V lost 2 bases and J 2 bases, leaving 13 bases between the germline ends. CDR1 is SEHNR and CDR2 is FQNEAQ in the germline V gene (reference sequence). CDR3 length: 15 amino acids. DNA of the CDR3: TGTGCCAGCAGCTTAACCCCTCTAGCAGCCTACGAGCAGTACTTC. Protein: CASSLTPLAAYEQYF.

This clonotype appeared many times. This chain connects TRBV10-1 to TRBJ2-1; 8 bases line up with TRBD1. After removal of 4 bases from V and 9 bases from J, the junction contained 5 bases not matched to a gene. The CDR3 extends over 13 amino acids. Germline V gene lookup returns CDR1 WNHNN and CDR2 SYGVQD (reference sequence). The CDR3 region has the DNA TGCGCCAGCAGTGGCGGACAGGGAGTTGAGCAGTTCTTC. This sequence encodes CASSGGQGVEQFF.

This clonotype has ten or more counts. The V gene is TRBV5-4, the J gene TRBJ1-1; unclear D gene. CDR1 is SGHNT, CDR2 YYREEE, per germline (reference sequence). The CDR3 runs 14 residues. V was pared by 1 base and J by 1 base, with 8 bases between. The CDR3 DNA reads as TGTGCCAGCAGCTTGTCCGGGGAGAACACTGAAGCTTTCTTT. It yields the protein CASSLSGENTEAFF.